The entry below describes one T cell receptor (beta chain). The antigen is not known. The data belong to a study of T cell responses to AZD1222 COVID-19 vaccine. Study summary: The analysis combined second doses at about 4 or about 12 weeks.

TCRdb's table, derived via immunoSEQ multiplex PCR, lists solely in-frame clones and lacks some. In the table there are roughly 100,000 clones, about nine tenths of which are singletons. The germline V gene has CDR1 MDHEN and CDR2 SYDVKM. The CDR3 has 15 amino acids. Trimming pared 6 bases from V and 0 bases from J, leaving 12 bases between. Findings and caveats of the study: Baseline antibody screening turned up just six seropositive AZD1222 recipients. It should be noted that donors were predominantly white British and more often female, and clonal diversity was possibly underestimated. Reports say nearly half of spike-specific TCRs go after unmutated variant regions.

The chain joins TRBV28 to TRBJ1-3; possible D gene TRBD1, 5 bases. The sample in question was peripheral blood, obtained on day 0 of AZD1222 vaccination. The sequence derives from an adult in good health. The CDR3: CASSPGGDSGNTIYF. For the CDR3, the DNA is TGTGCCAGCAGCCCTGGAGGGGACTCTGGAAACACCATATATTTT.